What follows is one T cell receptor beta chain and its context. Other nucleotide sequences in the sample specify the same CDR3. V trimming: 5 bases; J trimming: 8 bases; junction bases outside the gene matches: 5. This CDR3 has 12 residues. Germline CDR1 is MNHEY and CDR2 is SVGAGI. Recruits, aged roughly 18 to 100 years, lived in around 24 US areas. Profiled with immunoSEQ multiplex PCR; TCRdb holds only in-frame clones, not every one. The table shows approximately 390,000 clones, with around 87% occurring only once. These data originate in a study of blood T cell repertoires in COVID-19. Study summary: PBMCs, B-cell-depleted T cells, or T cells provided the cDNA or gDNA that made up the material.

The chain carries TRBV6-5 and TRBJ1-1; TRBD1 matches 7 bases. The sequence came from a woman aged 50 to 60 who had recovered from COVID-19. Sequenced input: PBMCs or T cells enriched from blood (not recorded which). For the CDR3, the DNA is TGTGCCAGCAGTAGCCCAGGGGGGGAAGCTTTCTTT. Residues: CASSSPGGEAFF.